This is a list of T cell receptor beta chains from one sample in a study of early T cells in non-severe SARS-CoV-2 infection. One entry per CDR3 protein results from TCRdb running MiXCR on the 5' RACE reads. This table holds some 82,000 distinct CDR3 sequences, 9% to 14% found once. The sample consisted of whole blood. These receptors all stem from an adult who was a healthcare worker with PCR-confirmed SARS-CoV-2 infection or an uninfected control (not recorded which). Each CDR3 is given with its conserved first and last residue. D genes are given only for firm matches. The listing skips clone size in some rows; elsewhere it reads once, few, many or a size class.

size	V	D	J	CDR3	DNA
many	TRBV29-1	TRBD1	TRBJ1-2	CSVEQGANYGYTF	TGCAGCGTTGAACAGGGGGCGAACTATGGCTACACCTTC
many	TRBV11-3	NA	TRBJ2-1	CASSYSLLSSYNEQFF	TGTGCCAGCAGCTATTCTTTGTTGAGCTCCTACAATGAGCAGTTCTTC
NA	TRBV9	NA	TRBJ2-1	CASSVTTYNEQFF	TGTGCCAGCAGCGTAACTACCTACAATGAGCAGTTCTTC
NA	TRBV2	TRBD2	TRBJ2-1	CASSDTSGGADWSYNEQFF	TGTGCCAGCAGCGACACTAGCGGGGGGGCGGACTGGTCCTACAATGAGCAGTTCTTC
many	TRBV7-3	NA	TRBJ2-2	CASSNTGELFF	TGTGCCAGCTCTAACACCGGGGAGCTGTTTTTT
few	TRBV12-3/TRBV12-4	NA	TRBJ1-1	CASSFRGNTEAFF	TGTGCCAGCAGTTTTCGGGGAAACACTGAAGCTTTCTTT
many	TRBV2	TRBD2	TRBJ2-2	CASSVSAGVAGELFF	TGTGCCAGCAGTGTTTCCGCGGGAGTCGCCGGGGAGCTGTTTTTT
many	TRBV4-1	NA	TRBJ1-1	CASSQYLGAEAFF	TGCGCCAGCAGCCAATACCTTGGCGCTGAAGCTTTCTTT
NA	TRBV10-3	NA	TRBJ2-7	CATWGSYEQYF	TGTGCCACCTGGGGGAGCTACGAGCAGTACTTC
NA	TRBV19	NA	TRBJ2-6	CAIGWAGTGANVLTF	TGTGCCATCGGCTGGGCAGGGACTGGGGCCAACGTCCTGACTTTC
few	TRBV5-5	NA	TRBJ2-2	CASSFQYPGPANTGELFF	TGTGCCAGCAGCTTTCAGTACCCAGGTCCGGCGAACACCGGGGAGCTGTTTTTT
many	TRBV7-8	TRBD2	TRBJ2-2	CASSSGLAANTGELFF	TGTGCCAGCAGCTCCGGACTAGCGGCGAACACCGGGGAGCTGTTTTTT
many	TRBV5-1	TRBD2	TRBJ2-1	CASTPTSINEQFF	TGCGCCAGCACCCCGACTAGCATAAATGAGCAGTTCTTC
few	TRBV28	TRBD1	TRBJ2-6	CASRTGEANVLTF	TGTGCCAGCAGGACAGGGGAGGCCAACGTCCTGACTTTC
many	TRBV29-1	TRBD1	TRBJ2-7	CSVLQGAYEQYF	TGCAGCGTGCTACAGGGGGCCTACGAGCAGTACTTC
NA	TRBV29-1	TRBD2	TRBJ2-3	CSVDRLAVPGDTQYF	TGCAGCGTTGATAGGCTAGCGGTTCCGGGAGATACGCAGTATTTT
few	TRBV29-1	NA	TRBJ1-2	CGVDSAGYTF	TGCGGAGTTGACAGCGCCGGCTACACCTTC
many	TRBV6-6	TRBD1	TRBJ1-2	CASSYAPGGTGFGYTF	TGTGCCAGCAGTTACGCCCCTGGCGGGACAGGGTTTGGCTACACCTTC
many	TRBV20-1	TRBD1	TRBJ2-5	CSARLQGFQETQYF	TGCAGTGCTAGATTACAGGGGTTCCAAGAGACCCAGTACTTC
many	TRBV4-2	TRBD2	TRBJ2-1	CASSQGSGITYNEQFF	TGTGCCAGCAGCCAAGGTAGCGGGATAACTTACAATGAGCAGTTCTTC
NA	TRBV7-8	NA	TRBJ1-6	CASSSGLSPYNSPLHF	TGTGCCAGCAGCTCAGGGCTCTCGCCCTATAATTCACCCCTCCACTTT
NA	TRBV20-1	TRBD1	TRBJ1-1	CSARPRGHGNTEAFF	TGCAGTGCTAGGCCCAGGGGGCACGGGAACACTGAAGCTTTCTTT
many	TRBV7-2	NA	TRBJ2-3	CASSFQDTQYF	TGTGCCAGCAGCTTTCAGGATACGCAGTATTTT
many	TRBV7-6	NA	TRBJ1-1	CASSLVVDTEAFF	TGTGCCAGCAGCTTAGTAGTAGACACTGAAGCTTTCTTT
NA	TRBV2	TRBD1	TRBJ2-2	CASRNRGTGELFF	TGTGCCAGCAGGAACAGGGGCACCGGGGAGCTGTTTTTT
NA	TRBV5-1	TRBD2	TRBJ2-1	CASSAVPSGAYNEQFF	TGCGCCAGCAGCGCTGTGCCTAGCGGAGCCTACAATGAGCAGTTCTTC
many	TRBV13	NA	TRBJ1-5	CASSLRNQPQHF	TGTGCCAGCAGTCTCAGAAATCAGCCCCAGCATTTT
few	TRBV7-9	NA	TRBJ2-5	CASSLQAGSGQETQYF	TGTGCCAGCAGCCTCCAGGCAGGGAGTGGCCAAGAGACCCAGTACTTC
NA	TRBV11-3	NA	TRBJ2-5	CASTRGLTGETQYF	TGTGCCAGCACTAGGGGCTTAACCGGAGAGACCCAGTACTTC
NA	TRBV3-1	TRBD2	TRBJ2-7	CASSQAGGNYEQYF	TGTGCCAGCAGCCAAGCGGGGGGAAACTACGAGCAGTACTTC
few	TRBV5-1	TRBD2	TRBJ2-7	CASSVGGAGYEQYF	TGCGCCAGCAGCGTCGGGGGGGCCGGTTACGAGCAGTACTTC
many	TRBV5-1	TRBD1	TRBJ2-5	CASSLPGQGVQTQYF	TGCGCCAGCAGCTTGCCGGGACAGGGGGTGCAGACCCAGTACTTC
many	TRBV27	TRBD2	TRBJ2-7	CASSLSLAPPSYEQYF	TGTGCCAGCAGTTTATCACTAGCGCCACCCTCCTACGAGCAGTACTTC